The source of this TCR beta chain is a study of Ad26.COV2.S vaccination and SARS-CoV-2 variants. This clone was counted once. Profiling relied on immunoSEQ multiplex PCR, and the TCRdb table lists in-frame clones only, not all of them. The data hold around 350,000 clones, with about 91% observed a single time. The germline V gene encodes CDR1 LNHDA and CDR2 SQIVND (reference sequence). V was clipped by 2 bases and J by 5 bases, with 6 bases between them. This CDR3 region has 13 residues. The receptor was derived from a human donor who had recovered from COVID-19. Here the sequenced sample was peripheral blood, taken after recovery from COVID-19. The chain recombines TRBV19 with TRBJ2-2; TRBD2 is a possible D gene (6 bases). In DNA, the CDR3 is TGTGCCAGTAGTATACGGGGGACCGGGGAGCTGTTTTTT. Its protein product is CASSIRGTGELFF.